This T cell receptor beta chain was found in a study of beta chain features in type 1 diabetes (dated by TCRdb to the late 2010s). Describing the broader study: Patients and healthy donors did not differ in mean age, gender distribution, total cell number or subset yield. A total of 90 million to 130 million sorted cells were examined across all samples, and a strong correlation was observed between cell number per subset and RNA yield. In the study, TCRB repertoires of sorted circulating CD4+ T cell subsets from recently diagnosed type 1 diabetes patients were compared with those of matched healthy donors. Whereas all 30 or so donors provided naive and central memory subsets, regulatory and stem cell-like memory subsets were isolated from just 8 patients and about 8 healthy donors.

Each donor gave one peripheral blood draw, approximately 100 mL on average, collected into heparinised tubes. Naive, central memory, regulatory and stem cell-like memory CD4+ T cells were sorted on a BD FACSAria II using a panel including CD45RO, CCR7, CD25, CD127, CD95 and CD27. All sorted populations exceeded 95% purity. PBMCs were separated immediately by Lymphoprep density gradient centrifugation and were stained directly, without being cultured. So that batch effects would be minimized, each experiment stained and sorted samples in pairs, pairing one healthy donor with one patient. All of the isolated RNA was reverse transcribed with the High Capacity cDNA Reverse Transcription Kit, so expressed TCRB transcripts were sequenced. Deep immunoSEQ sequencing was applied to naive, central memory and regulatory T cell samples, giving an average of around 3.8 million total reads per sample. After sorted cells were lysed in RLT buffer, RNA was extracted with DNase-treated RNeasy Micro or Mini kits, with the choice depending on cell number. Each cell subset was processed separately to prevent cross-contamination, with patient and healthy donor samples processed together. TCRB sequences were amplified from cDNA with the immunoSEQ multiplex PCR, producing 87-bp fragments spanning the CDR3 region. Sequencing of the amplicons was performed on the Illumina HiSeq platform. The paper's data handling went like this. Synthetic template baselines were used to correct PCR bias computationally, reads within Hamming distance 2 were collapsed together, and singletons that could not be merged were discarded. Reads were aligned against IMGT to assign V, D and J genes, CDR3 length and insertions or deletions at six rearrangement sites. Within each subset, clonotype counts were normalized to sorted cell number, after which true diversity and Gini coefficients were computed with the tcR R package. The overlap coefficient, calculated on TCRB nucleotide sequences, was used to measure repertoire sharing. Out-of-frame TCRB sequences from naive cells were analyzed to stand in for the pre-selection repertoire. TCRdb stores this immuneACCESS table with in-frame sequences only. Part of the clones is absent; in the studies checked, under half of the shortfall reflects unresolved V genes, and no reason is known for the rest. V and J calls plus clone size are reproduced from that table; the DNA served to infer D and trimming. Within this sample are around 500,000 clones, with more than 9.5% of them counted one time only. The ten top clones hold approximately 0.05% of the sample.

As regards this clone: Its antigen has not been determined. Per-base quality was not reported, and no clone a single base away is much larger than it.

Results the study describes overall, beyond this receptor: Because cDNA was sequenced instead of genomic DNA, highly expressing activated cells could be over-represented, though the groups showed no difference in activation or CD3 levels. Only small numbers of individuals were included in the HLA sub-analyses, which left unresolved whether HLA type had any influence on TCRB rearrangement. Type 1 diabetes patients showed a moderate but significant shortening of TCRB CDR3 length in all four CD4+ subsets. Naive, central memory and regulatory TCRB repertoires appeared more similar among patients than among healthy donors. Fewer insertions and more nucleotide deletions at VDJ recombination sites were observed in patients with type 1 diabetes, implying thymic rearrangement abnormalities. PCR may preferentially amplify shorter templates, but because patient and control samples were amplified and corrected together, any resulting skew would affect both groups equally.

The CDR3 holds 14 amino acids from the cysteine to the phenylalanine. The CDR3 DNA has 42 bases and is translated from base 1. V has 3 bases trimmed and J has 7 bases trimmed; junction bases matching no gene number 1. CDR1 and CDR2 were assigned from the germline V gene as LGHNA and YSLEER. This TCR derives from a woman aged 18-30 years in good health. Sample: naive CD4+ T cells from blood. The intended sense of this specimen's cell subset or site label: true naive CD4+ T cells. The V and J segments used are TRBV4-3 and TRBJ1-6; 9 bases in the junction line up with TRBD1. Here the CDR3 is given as CASSHTGGNSPLHF. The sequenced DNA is TGCGCCAGCAGCCACACAGGGGGCAATTCACCCCTCCACTTT.